This passage covers 5 T cell receptor beta chains from one sample sequenced in a study of CD8 T cells in Susac syndrome (dated by TCRdb to between 2018 and 2021). The library relied on the immunoSEQ multiplex PCR assay. RNA was extracted with the RNeasy kit and roughly 0.45 to 1 ug was reverse transcribed using random hexamers. The public reads were reanalyzed by TCRdb: fastp trimming at Q25, MiXCR alignment, in-frame beta chains only. Every entry covers one CDR3 protein and lists the most common genes and DNA from its rows. Counted in this sample were fewer than 350,000 distinct CDR3 sequences; under 95% of them appeared once. About 0.07% of the sample is held by the ten biggest clonotypes. Sequenced material: CD4+ T cells from PBMCs. The source is a human donor with multiple sclerosis.

The gene calls are TRBV10-3 and TRBJ1-1; maybe TRBD1 (5 bases). Germline CDR1 reads ENHRY; CDR2 reads SYGVKD. The V gene lost 2 bases and the J gene lost 4 bases, with 11 bases spanning the gap. The CDR3 totals 14 residues. CDR3 residues: CAISEAGRGTEAFF. CDR3 nucleotides: TGTGCCATCAGTGAGGCAGGGAGGGGCACTGAAGCTTTCTTT.

The chain uses TRBV5-1 and TRBJ2-3, with TRBD2 as a possible D gene (5 bases). This CDR3 region has 15 residues. V lost 2 bases, J lost 1 base, and 11 bases lay in between. Germline V gene sequence: CDR1 SGHRS, CDR2 YFSETQ. The DNA of the CDR3 is TGCGCCAGCAGCTTAGGGAGCGCAGGCACAGATACGCAGTATTTT. The encoded protein is CASSLGSAGTDTQYF.

This clonotype was observed a single time. The chain has TRBV7-9 and TRBJ2-5, with D possibly TRBD1 on 5 matching bases. CDR1 and CDR2 (germline): SEHNR, FQNEAQ (reference sequence). This CDR3 has 14 residues. V dropped 3 bases and J dropped 4 bases, with 12 bases sitting between them. The CDR3 reads CASSLQGSVETQYF. In DNA, the CDR3 is TGTGCCAGCAGCTTGCAGGGATCAGTAGAGACCCAGTACTTC.

The chain has TRBV14 and TRBJ2-3; D is uncertain. The CDR3 has 13 residues. Germline V gene sequence: CDR1 SGHDN, CDR2 FVKESK. V was clipped by 3 bases and J by 1 base, with 5 bases between them. CDR3 coding DNA: TGTGCCAGCAGCCATCAGCGCACAGATACGCAGTATTTT. This encodes CASSHQRTDTQYF. The full variable domain, its missing parts supplied by reference TRBV14 and TRBJ2-3, is EAGVTQFPSHSVIEKGQTVTLRCDPISGHDNLYWYRRVMGKEIKFLLHFVKESKQDESGMPNNRFLAERTGGTYSTLKVQPAELEDSGVYFCASSHQRTDTQYFGPGTRLTVL.

The J gene is TRBJ2-7, the V gene TRBV2; D is unclear. Germline V gives CDR1 SNHLY, CDR2 FYNNEI. CDR3 length: 13 amino acids. V was clipped by 6 bases and J by 1 base, with 10 bases between them. DNA for the CDR3: TGTGCCAGCAGCACCTCCGTATCCTACGAGCAGTACTTC. Translating it yields CASSTSVSYEQYF.